This TCR beta chain was sequenced in a study of PD-L1 blockade in urothelial cancer. The time point: peripheral blood 6 weeks after treatment start. The CDR3 has 15 amino acids. Germline-derived CDR1 and CDR2 are SGHTA and FQGNSA. Germline trimming cut 0 bases from V and 6 bases from J; bases unmatched to any gene: 2. Only in-frame clones appear in the TCRdb table, and some are missing; sequencing was by immunoSEQ multiplex PCR. The sample gives 24,000 or so clones, about four fifths of which show up once; 1.6% is in the top ten. J is TRBJ2-4 and V is TRBV7-2, with 10 bases lining up with TRBD1. The material sequenced was PBMCs, taken around atezolizumab (anti-PD-L1) treatment. This clonotype was sampled from an older man with urothelial cancer. In DNA, the CDR3 is TGTGCCAGCAGCTTAGCGGGGGACAGGGGAAACATTCAGTACTTC. Its protein product is CASSLAGDRGNIQYF.